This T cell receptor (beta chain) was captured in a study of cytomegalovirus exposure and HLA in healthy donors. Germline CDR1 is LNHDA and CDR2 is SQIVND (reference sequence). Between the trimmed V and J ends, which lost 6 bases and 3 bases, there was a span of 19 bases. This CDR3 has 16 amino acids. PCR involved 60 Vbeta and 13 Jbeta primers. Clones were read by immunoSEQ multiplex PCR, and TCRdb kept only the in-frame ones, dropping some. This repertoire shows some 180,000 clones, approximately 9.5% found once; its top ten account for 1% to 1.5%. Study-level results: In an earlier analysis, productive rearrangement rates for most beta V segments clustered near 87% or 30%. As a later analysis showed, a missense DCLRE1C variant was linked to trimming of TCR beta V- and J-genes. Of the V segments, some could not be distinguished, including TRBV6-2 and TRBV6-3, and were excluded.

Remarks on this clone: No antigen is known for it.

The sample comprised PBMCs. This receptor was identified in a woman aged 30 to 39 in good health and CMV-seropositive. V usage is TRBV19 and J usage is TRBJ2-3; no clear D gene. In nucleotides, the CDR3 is TGTGCCAGTAGCCCCATAGACAAGATCGAGACAGATACGCAGTATTTT. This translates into CASSPIDKIETDTQYF.